Each of the 14 T cell receptor beta chains below was sequenced from the same sample in a study of cytomegalovirus exposure and HLA in healthy donors. With 60 Vbeta and 13 Jbeta primers, the PCR was carried out. Repertoires were generated with immunoSEQ multiplex PCR, while TCRdb's copy carries only in-frame clones and drops some. This sample has roughly 100,000 clones; 55% to 85% occur once, and the top ten carry more than 15%. Sequencing was carried out using PBMCs. All receptors come from a young woman in good health and CMV-seropositive.

The V call is TRBV30, the J call TRBJ1-2, with 8 bases lining up with TRBD1. The CDR3 runs 14 residues. Trimming took 5 bases from V and 5 from J; bases not matched to a gene: 10. The germline CDR1 and CDR2 sequences are GTSNPN and SVGIG (reference sequence). Here the CDR3 reads CAWFAPGTGYGYTF. Here the CDR3 DNA reads TGTGCCTGGTTCGCCCCTGGGACAGGATATGGCTACACCTTC.

The genes are TRBV9 and TRBJ2-1; the match to TRBD2 covers 10 bases. The germline gives CDR1 SGDLS, CDR2 YYNGEE. CDR3 length: 17 residues. J lost 7 bases, V lost 6 bases, and 16 bases had no gene match. CDR3 nucleotide sequence: TGTGCCAGCACCCGCTTCGGCGGGCTAGCGGGAGATAATGAGCAGTTCTTC. Protein sequence: CASTRFGGLAGDNEQFF.

The chain combines TRBV28 with TRBJ1-1; the D gene is possibly TRBD1 (6 bases). The CDR3 has 12 amino acids. The ends were cut back, 6 bases at V and 9 bases at J, with 14 bases in the middle. Germline loops: CDR1 MDHEN, CDR2 SYDVKM. The CDR3 DNA reads TGTGCCAGCAGCCTAAGGGGGTATCAAGCTTTCTTT. This encodes CASSLRGYQAFF.

V is TRBV9 and J is TRBJ2-5, with D possibly matching TRBD2 (7 bases). The V end lost 0 bases, the J end lost 2 bases, and 14 bases lay between the germline ends. Germline V lookup: CDR1 SGDLS, CDR2 YYNGEE. The CDR3 totals 16 residues. Written as DNA, the CDR3 is TGTGCCAGCAGCGTAGTAACCGGGGGGCCGCAAGAGACCCAGTACTTC. Translating gives CASSVVTGGPQETQYF.

About this clone itself: In the same sample, other DNA sequences code for this CDR3. This sequence joins TRBV7-2 and TRBJ2-2; no definite D call. CDR1 is SGHTA, CDR2 FQGNSA, per germline. The ends were cut back, 6 bases at V and 2 bases at J, with 4 bases in the middle. The CDR3 has 12 amino acids. In DNA form, the CDR3 reads TGTGCCAGCAGTCTAAACACCGGGGAGCTGTTTTTT. It is translated as CASSLNTGELFF.

With respect to this clone: The identical CDR3 is also encoded by other nucleotide sequences in the sample. The chain employs TRBV6-5 and TRBJ2-7; D gene unclear. V lost 2 bases, J lost 1 base, and 6 bases lay in between. Germline CDR1 reads MNHEY; CDR2 reads SVGAGI. The CDR3 has 13 residues. The CDR3 DNA is TGTGCCAGCAGTTACACCGGTTCCTACGAGCAGTACTTC. Residues: CASSYTGSYEQYF.

With respect to this clone: One end of the junction varies from germline; a read error may be responsible. The rearrangement joins TRBV5-1 to TRBJ2-7; 7 nucleotides align to TRBD2. This CDR3 is built from 14 residues. Germline V gene sequence: CDR1 SGHRS, CDR2 YFSETQ. The DNA for the CDR3 is TGCGCCAGCAGGTTGGCGGGAGAGTTCTACGAGCAGTACTTC. Its translation: CASRLAGEFYEQYF.

The chain is built from TRBV19 and TRBJ1-5; D not resolved. The V gene lost 3 bases and the J gene lost 10 bases, with 13 bases spanning the gap. The CDR3 length is 13 residues. Germline V gene sequence: CDR1 LNHDA, CDR2 SQIVND (reference sequence). CDR3 nucleotides: TGTGCCAGTAGTATGTCCGCCCCGGGACCCCAGCATTTT. Translating gives CASSMSAPGPQHF.

This clone was seen once. The chain links TRBV7-8 to TRBJ2-1; possible D gene TRBD2, 5 bases. V shed 1 base and J shed 2 bases, with 18 bases lying between them. The CDR3 loop spans 18 amino acids. Germline-derived CDR1 and CDR2 are SGHVS and FQNEAQ. The CDR3 DNA reads TGTGCCAGCAGCTTAGGGGAGCCGTTACCGTGGGCCTACAATGAGCAGTTCTTC. It codes for CASSLGEPLPWAYNEQFF.

This clone was found once. The rearrangement links TRBV5-4 to TRBJ2-4, with 8 bases that match TRBD2. The CDR3 consists of 16 residues. Germline-derived CDR1 and CDR2 are SGHNT and YYREEE (reference sequence). The trim removed 4 bases at V and 5 bases at J, leaving 11 bases unmatched. CDR3 sequence: CASSTSGSVYENIQYF. The CDR3 DNA follows: TGTGCCAGCAGCACCAGCGGGAGTGTCTATGAAAACATTCAGTACTTC.

This sequence joins TRBV9 and TRBJ1-5, with D maybe TRBD1 (6 bases). The CDR3 runs to 14 residues. The V gene's germline CDR1 is SGDLS and CDR2 YYNGEE. V was shortened by 5 bases and J by 7 bases, with 16 bases between the two germline ends. As DNA, the CDR3 is TGTGCCAGCAGTGAGGGAGGGGGTGGCCAGCCCCAGCATTTT. The encoded protein is CASSEGGGGQPQHF.

With regard to this clone: The sample carries other DNA sequences with the same CDR3. The chain has TRBV5-1 and TRBJ2-7; 7 bases line up with TRBD1. The CDR3 contains 14 residues. V was clipped by 0 bases and J by 2 bases; unmatched bases: 2. Germline-derived CDR1 and CDR2 are SGHRS and YFSETQ. CDR3 residues: CASSLGQGAYEQYF. Written as DNA, the CDR3 is TGCGCCAGCAGCTTGGGCCAGGGGGCCTACGAGCAGTACTTC.

The chain uses TRBV13 and TRBJ2-7; TRBD1 might be the D (5 bases). This CDR3 comprises 18 residues. The V end lost 5 bases, the J end lost 4 bases, and 27 bases lay between the germline ends. Germline V lookup: CDR1 PRHDT, CDR2 FYEKMQ (reference sequence). The CDR3 bases are TGTGCCAGCAGCCCCCGACCTACCCAGGGCCCTCAAGCATACGAGCAGTACTTC. Amino acids: CASSPRPTQGPQAYEQYF.

The genes are TRBV15 and TRBJ2-1; possibly TRBD2 for D (5 bases). There are 15 residues in the CDR3. The germline V gene has CDR1 LNHNV and CDR2 YYDKDF (reference sequence). V gave up 1 base and J gave up 9 bases, with 16 bases separating them. DNA of the CDR3: TGTGCCACCAGCAGAGGGACGGGAAATTACCCTGAGCAGTTCTTC. The encoded protein is CATSRGTGNYPEQFF.